Below, one TCR beta chain is given with its context. Its antigen is as yet unknown. This sample is part of a study of OX40 agonist ivuxolimab in advanced cancers. On the study more broadly: Each patient was given ivuxolimab into a vein every 2 weeks, at 0.01 to 10 mg/kg. The dose-escalation cohort was about 87% male, with a mean age of 60 years, ranging roughly 23 to 90. General study points: CD4+ and CD8+ blood T cells expanded clonally by week 6 at 0.1 to 3.0 mg/kg.

Baseline was the first blood sampling point, followed by cycle 4 day 1 and cycle 7 day 1. Profiling relied on immunoSEQ multiplex PCR, and the TCRdb table lists in-frame clones only, not all of them. Here the sample spans tens of thousands of clones, approximately 94% being singletons. The receptor comes from an adult with an advanced solid tumor such as melanoma, head and neck, liver or kidney cancer. The specimen was CD4+ or CD8+ T cells sorted from blood, collected in a trial of the OX40 agonist ivuxolimab.

CDR3 sequence reads: CASSKGAGAGELFF. As DNA, the CDR3 is TGTGCCAGCAGCAAAGGGGCAGGGGCCGGGGAGCTGTTTTTT. The genes are TRBV21-1 and TRBJ2-2; the table calls TRBD1, which could not be checked here. TRBV21-1 is an annotated pseudogene. The CDR3 has 14 residues.